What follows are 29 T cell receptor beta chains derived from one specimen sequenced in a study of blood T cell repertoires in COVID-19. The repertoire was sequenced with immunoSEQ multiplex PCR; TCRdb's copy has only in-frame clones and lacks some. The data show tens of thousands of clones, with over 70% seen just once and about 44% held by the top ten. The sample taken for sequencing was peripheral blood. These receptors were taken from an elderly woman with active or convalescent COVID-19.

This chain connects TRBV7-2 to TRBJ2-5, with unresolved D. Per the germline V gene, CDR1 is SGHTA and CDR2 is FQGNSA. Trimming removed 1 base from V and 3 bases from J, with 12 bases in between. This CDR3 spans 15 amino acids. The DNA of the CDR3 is TGTGCCAGCAGCTTAGGGTGGCAGGATAAAGAGACCCAGTACTTC. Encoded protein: CASSLGWQDKETQYF.

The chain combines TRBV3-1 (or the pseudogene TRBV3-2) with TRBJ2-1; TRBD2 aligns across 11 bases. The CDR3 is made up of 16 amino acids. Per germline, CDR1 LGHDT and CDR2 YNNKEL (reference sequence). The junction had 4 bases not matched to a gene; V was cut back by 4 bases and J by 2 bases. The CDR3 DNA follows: TGTGCCAGCAGCCGTCTAGCGGGAGGCCCCTACAATGAGCAGTTCTTC. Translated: CASSRLAGGPYNEQFF.

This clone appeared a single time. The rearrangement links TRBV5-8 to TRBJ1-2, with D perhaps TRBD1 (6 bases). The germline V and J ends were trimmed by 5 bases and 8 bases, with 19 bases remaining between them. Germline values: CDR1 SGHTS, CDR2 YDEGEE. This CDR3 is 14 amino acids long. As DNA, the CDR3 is TGTGCCAGCAGATTCACAGGGAATTTGAAAGGCTACACCTTC. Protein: CASRFTGNLKGYTF.

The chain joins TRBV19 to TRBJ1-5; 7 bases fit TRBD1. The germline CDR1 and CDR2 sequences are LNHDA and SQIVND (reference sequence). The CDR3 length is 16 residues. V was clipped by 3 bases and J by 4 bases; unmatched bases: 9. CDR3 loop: CASSIFDRVKNQPQHF. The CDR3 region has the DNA TGTGCCAGTAGTATTTTCGACAGGGTAAAAAATCAGCCCCAGCATTTT.

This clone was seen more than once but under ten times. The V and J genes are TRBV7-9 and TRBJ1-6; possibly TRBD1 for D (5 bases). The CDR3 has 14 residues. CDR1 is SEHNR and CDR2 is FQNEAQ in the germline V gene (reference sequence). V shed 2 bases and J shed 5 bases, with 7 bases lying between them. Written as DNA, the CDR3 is TGTGCCAGCAGCTTATCAGGGAATAATTCACCCCTCCACTTT. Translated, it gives CASSLSGNNSPLHF.

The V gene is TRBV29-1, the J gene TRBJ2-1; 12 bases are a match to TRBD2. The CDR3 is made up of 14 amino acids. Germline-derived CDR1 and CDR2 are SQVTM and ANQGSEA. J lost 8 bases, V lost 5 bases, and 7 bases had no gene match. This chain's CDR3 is CSVPQLAGGDEQFF. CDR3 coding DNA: TGCAGCGTTCCTCAACTAGCGGGAGGCGATGAGCAGTTCTTC.

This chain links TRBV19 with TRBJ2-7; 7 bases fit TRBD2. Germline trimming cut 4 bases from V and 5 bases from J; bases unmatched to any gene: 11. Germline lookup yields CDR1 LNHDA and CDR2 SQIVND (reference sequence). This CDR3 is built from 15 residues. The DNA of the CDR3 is TGTGCCAGTAGTACCCCGGGACTACAATCCCACGAGCAGTACTTC. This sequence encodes CASSTPGLQSHEQYF.

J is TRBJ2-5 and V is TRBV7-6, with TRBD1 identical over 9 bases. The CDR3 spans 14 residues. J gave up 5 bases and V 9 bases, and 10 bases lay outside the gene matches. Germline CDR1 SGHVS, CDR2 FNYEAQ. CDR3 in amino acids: CASGTDRGRETQYF. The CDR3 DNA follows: TGTGCCAGTGGGACGGACAGGGGACGGGAGACCCAGTACTTC.

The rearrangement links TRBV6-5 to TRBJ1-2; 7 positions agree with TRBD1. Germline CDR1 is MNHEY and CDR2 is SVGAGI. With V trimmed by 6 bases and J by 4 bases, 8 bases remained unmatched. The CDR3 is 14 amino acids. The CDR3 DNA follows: TGTGCCAGCAGCTACGGGACAGTCGGCTATGGCTACACCTTC. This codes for CASSYGTVGYGYTF.

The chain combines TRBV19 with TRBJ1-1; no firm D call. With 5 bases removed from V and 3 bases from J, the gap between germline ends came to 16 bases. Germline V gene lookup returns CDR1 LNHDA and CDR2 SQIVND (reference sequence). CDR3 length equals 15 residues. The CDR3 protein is CASSRHLNGDTEAFF. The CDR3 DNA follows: TGTGCCAGTAGTCGGCACTTGAACGGGGACACTGAAGCTTTCTTT.

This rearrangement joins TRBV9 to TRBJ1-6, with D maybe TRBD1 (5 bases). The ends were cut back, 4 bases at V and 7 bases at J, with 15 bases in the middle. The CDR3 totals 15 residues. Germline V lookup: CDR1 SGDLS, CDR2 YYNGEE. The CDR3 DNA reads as TGTGCCAGCAGCTCCTCGACAGCCATGAATTCACCCCTCCACTTT. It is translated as CASSSSTAMNSPLHF.

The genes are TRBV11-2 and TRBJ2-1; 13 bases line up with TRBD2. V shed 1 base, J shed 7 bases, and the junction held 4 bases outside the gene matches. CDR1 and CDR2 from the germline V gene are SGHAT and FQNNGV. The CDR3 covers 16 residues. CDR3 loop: CASSLVGLAGFNEQFF. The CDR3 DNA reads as TGTGCCAGCAGCTTAGTGGGACTAGCGGGATTTAATGAGCAGTTCTTC.

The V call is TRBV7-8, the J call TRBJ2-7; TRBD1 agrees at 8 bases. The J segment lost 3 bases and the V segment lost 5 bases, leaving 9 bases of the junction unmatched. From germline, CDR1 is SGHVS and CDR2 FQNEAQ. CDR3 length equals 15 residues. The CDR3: CASSTTPGQDYEQYF. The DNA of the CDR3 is TGTGCCAGCAGCACCACTCCGGGACAGGACTACGAGCAGTACTTC.

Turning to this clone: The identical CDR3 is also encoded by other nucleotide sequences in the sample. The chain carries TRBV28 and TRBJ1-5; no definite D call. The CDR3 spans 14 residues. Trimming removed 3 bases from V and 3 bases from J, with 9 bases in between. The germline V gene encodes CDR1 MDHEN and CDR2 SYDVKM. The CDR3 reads CASSFSRFNQPQHF. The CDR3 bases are TGTGCCAGCAGTTTTAGTCGATTCAATCAGCCCCAGCATTTT.

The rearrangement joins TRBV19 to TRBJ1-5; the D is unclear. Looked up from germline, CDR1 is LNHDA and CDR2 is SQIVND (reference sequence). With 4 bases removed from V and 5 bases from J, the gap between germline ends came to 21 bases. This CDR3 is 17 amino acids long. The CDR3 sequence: CASSKVLGQARDQPQHF. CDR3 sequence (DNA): TGTGCCAGTAGTAAGGTCCTTGGGCAGGCTCGAGATCAGCCCCAGCATTTT. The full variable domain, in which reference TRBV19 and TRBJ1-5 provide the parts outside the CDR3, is DGGITQSPKYLFRKEGQNVTLSCEQNLNHDAMYWYRQDPGQGLRLIYYSQIVNDFQKGDIAEGYSVSREKKESFPLTVTSAQKNPTAFYLCASSKVLGQARDQPQHFGDGTRLSIL.

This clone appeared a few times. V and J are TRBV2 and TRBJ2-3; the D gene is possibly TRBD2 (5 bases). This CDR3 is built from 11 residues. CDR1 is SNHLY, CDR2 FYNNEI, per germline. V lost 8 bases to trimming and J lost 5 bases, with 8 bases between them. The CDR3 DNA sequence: TGTGCCAGCCTGAGGGAAGATACGCAGTATTTT. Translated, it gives CASLREDTQYF.

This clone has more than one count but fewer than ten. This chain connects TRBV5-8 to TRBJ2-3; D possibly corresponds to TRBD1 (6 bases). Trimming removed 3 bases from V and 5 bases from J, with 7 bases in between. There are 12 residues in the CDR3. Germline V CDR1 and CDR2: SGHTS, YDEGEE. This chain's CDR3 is CASSSQGDTQYF. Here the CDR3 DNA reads TGTGCCAGCAGCTCACAGGGAGATACGCAGTATTTT. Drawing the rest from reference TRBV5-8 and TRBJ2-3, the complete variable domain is EAGVTQSPTHLIKTRGQQATLRCSPISGHTSVYWYQQALGLGLQFLLWYDEGEERNRGNFPPRFSGRQFPNYSSELNVNALELEDSALYLCASSSQGDTQYFGPGTRLTVL.

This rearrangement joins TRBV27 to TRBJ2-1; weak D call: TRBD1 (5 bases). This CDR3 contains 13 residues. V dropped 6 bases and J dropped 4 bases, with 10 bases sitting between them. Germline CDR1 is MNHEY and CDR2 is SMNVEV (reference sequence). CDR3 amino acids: CASSRRDYNEQFF. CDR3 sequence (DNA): TGTGCCAGCAGCCGCAGGGATTACAATGAGCAGTTCTTC.

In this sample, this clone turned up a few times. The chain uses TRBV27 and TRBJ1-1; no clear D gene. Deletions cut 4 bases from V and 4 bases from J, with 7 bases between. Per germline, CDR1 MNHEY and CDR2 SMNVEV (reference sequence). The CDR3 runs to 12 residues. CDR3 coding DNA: TGTGCCAGCAGTTCCAAGAGCACTGAAGCTTTCTTT. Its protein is CASSSKSTEAFF.

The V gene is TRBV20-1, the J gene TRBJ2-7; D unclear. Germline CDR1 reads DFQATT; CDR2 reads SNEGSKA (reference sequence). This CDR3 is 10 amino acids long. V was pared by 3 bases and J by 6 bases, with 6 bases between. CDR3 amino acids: CSASSVEQYF. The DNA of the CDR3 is TGCAGTGCTAGTTCGGTCGAGCAGTACTTC.

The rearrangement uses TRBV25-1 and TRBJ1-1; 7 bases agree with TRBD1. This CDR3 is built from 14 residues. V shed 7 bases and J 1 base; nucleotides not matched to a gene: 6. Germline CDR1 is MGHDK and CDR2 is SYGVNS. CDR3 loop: CASNSGQSNTEAFF. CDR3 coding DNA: TGTGCCAGCAACTCGGGACAGTCGAACACTGAAGCTTTCTTT.

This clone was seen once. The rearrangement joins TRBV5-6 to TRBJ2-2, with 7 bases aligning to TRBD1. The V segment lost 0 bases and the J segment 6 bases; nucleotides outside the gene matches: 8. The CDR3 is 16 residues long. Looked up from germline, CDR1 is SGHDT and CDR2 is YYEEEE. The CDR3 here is CASSLAGTVFAGELFF. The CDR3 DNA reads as TGTGCCAGCAGCTTGGCTGGGACAGTCTTCGCCGGGGAGCTGTTTTTT.

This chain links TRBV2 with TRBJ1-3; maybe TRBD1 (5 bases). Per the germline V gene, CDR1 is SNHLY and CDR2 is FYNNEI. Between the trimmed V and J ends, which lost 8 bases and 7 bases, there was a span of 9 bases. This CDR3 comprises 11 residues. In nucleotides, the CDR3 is TGTGCCAGCTCGTCAGGGAACACCATATATTTT. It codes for CASSSGNTIYF.

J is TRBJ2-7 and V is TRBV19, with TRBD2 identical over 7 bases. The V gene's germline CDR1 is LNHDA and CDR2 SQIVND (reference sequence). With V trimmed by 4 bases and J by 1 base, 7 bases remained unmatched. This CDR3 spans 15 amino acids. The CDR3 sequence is CASSTGLVGSYEQYF. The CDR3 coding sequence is TGTGCCAGTAGTACCGGACTAGTGGGTTCCTACGAGCAGTACTTC.

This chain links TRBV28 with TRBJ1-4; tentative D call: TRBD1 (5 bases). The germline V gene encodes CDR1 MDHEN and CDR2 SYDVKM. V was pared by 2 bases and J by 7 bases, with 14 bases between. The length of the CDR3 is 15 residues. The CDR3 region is CASSLAGTRFEKLFF. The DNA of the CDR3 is TGTGCCAGCAGTTTAGCGGGGACGAGGTTTGAAAAACTGTTTTTT.

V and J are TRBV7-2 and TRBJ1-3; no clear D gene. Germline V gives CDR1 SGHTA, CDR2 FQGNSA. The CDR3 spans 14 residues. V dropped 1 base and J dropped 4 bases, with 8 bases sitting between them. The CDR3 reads CASSLGGVGNTIYF. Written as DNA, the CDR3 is TGTGCCAGCAGCTTAGGGGGAGTCGGAAACACCATATATTTT.

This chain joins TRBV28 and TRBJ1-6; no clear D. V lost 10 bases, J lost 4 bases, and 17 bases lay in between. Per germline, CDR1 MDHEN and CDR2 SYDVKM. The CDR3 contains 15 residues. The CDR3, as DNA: TGTGCCACCGGAGGACCTGTACCATATAATTCACCCCTCCACTTT. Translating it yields CATGGPVPYNSPLHF.

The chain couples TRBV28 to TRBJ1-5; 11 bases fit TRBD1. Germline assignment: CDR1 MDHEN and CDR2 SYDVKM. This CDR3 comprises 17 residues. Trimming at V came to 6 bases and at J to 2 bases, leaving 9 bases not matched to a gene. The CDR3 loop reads CASRPGTGGSGNQPQHF. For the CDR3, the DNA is TGTGCCAGCAGGCCCGGGACAGGGGGTTCGGGCAATCAGCCCCAGCATTTT.

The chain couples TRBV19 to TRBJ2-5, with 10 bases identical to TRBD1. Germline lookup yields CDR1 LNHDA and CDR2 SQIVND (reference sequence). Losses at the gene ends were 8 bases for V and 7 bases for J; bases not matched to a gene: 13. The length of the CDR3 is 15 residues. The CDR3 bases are TGTGCCAGTGCTCCGGGACAGGGGTCCGGAAGGACCCAGTACTTC. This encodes CASAPGQGSGRTQYF.